This T cell receptor beta chain was sequenced for a study of identifying expanded T cells in peripheral blood. Assay used: immunoSEQ multiplex PCR; TCRdb lists only in-frame clones, some missing. The profile covers about 86,000 clones, with around 84% appearing a single time and around 4.5% taken by the ten largest. Study-wide results and caveats: Roughly 1.2 clones differed between technical replicates, versus around 15 and 19 over time. Variance in clone template counts between approximately two-week samples significantly increased with total template count across all healthy donors.

CDR3 length equals 15 residues. With V trimmed by 5 bases and J by 4 bases, 9 bases remained unmatched. The germline V gene encodes CDR1 SSHAT and CDR2 FNYEAQ (reference sequence). Collection occurred without any documented infections or immune events in donors. Details on this clone: The antigen is not known.

This clonotype was obtained from a person aged 18 to 70 in good health. The sample taken for sequencing was blood. This sequence joins TRBV7-7 and TRBJ2-5, with 8 bases identical to TRBD1. CDR3 loop: CASSDPGTGGETQYF. The CDR3 DNA reads as TGTGCCAGCAGCGACCCCGGGACAGGTGGAGAGACCCAGTACTTC.